The 28 T cell receptor beta chains below were found in one sample sequenced in a study of cytomegalovirus exposure and HLA in healthy donors. The method was immunoSEQ multiplex PCR; TCRdb's version includes in-frame clones alone and lacks a portion of them. The sample lists approximately 220,000 clones; around nine tenths were seen once. Material for sequencing was PBMCs. Receptors were obtained from a woman younger than 35 in good health and CMV-seronegative.

This chain links TRBV4-1 with TRBJ2-3, with TRBD2 matching over 10 bases. This CDR3 comprises 15 residues. Looked up from germline, CDR1 is MGHRA and CDR2 is YSYEKL. Losses at the gene ends were 1 base for V and 7 bases for J; bases not matched to a gene: 5. The CDR3 spells CASSQGAGGHNTQYF. CDR3 DNA sequence: TGCGCCAGCAGCCAAGGAGCGGGAGGGCACAATACGCAGTATTTT.

This clone was counted a single time. CDR3 protein: CAISEGRGLGNTIYF. CDR3 in DNA: TGTGCCATCAGTGAGGGGAGAGGATTGGGAAACACCATATATTTT. The chain joins TRBV10-3 to TRBJ1-3; no definite D call. V dropped 2 bases and J dropped 4 bases, with 12 bases sitting between them. The CDR3 is 15 amino acids. Germline-derived CDR1 and CDR2 are ENHRY and SYGVKD.

In this sample, this clone turned up a few times. The rearrangement links TRBV5-1 to TRBJ2-1, with D possibly TRBD2 on 6 matching bases. Germline V lookup: CDR1 SGHRS, CDR2 YFSETQ. The CDR3 length is 14 residues. V lost 2 bases and J 5 bases, leaving 11 bases between the germline ends. CDR3 region: CASSFGGVNNEQFF. CDR3 DNA: TGCGCCAGCAGCTTCGGGGGAGTGAACAATGAGCAGTTCTTC. Complete variable domain (other parts from reference TRBV5-1 and TRBJ2-1): KAGVTQTPRYLIKTRGQQVTLSCSPISGHRSVSWYQQTPGQGLQFLFEYFSETQRNKGNFPGRFSGRQFSNSRSEMNVSTLELGDSALYLCASSFGGVNNEQFFGPGTRLTVL.

This clone appeared a single time. The CDR3 nucleotides are TGTGCCAGCAACCTAGCGGGAGGGAGGGCAGATACGCAGTATTTT. Its protein product is CASNLAGGRADTQYF. The chain carries TRBV9 and TRBJ2-3, with 12 bases matching TRBD2. V shed 6 bases, J shed 4 bases, and the junction held 6 bases outside the gene matches. The CDR3 covers 15 residues. The germline V gene encodes CDR1 SGDLS and CDR2 YYNGEE.

This clone was counted between two and nine times. This rearrangement joins TRBV19 to TRBJ1-5; 8 bases agree with TRBD1. In germline, CDR1 is LNHDA, CDR2 SQIVND (reference sequence). V gave up 6 bases and J gave up 2 bases; unmatched junction bases: 9. This CDR3 has 16 residues. The CDR3 DNA sequence: TGTGCCAGTAGCGTACTGGGGGGACAGGGCAATCAGCCCCAGCATTTT. Protein product: CASSVLGGQGNQPQHF.

Only one count was recorded for this clone. The J gene is TRBJ1-5, the V gene TRBV25-1; 7 bases fit TRBD1. Trimming cost V 4 bases and J 0 bases; bases outside gene matches: 9. Germline loops: CDR1 MGHDK, CDR2 SYGVNS. The length of the CDR3 is 17 residues. CDR3 coding DNA: TGTGCCAGCAGTGCCGAGCGACAGGGTTATAGCAATCAGCCCCAGCATTTT. Amino acids: CASSAERQGYSNQPQHF.

The rearrangement uses TRBV28 and TRBJ2-3; D gene unclear. Germline CDR1 MDHEN, CDR2 SYDVKM. V shed 2 bases and J shed 1 base, with 7 bases lying between them. The CDR3 contains 14 residues. In DNA, the CDR3 is TGTGCCAGCAGTTTAAACTCTGGCACAGATACGCAGTATTTT. It yields the protein CASSLNSGTDTQYF.

This clone was seen only once. This chain joins TRBV29-1 and TRBJ2-2, with 10 bases that match TRBD2. V trimming: 4 bases; J trimming: 3 bases; junction bases outside the gene matches: 5. The CDR3 length is 15 residues. From germline, CDR1 is SQVTM and CDR2 ANQGSEA. The CDR3: CSVGGLAEHTGELFF. CDR3 nucleotide sequence: TGCAGCGTTGGAGGACTAGCGGAACACACCGGGGAGCTGTTTTTT.

The sample holds a few counts of this clone. This chain links TRBV21-1 with TRBJ2-7; the tabulated D call, TRBD2, remains unverified against the DNA. TRBV21-1 is a pseudogene locus. The CDR3 totals 12 residues. The CDR3 DNA reads as TGTGCACCTTGTGCCCTAACCCTCGAGCAGTACTTC. Protein: CAPCALTLEQYF.

The V gene is TRBV9, the J gene TRBJ1-2; D remains unclear. V lost 0 bases and J 4 bases, leaving 7 bases between the germline ends. Germline V gene data show CDR1 as SGDLS and CDR2 as YYNGEE. CDR3 length: 13 amino acids. This CDR3 is CASSVGQFYGYTF. CDR3 DNA sequence: TGTGCCAGCAGCGTAGGCCAGTTCTATGGCTACACCTTC.

The rearrangement uses TRBV5-4 and TRBJ1-1; 7 positions match TRBD1. Looked up from germline, CDR1 is SGHNT and CDR2 is YYREEE (reference sequence). Trimming removed 1 base from V and 6 bases from J; junction bases left unmatched: 9. The length of the CDR3 is 15 residues. CDR3 sequence: CASSLTPVGGPEAFF. The CDR3 DNA reads as TGTGCCAGCAGCTTGACCCCCGTAGGGGGCCCTGAAGCTTTCTTT.

V gene TRBV2 combines with J gene TRBJ1-1, with 7 bases identical to TRBD1. V dropped 8 bases and J dropped 6; count of bases not matched to a gene: 18. The CDR3 totals 16 residues. The germline V gene encodes CDR1 SNHLY and CDR2 FYNNEI. The DNA of the CDR3 is TGTGCCAGCGGGGACATGGGACAGTTGGCAACCTCTGAAGCTTTCTTT. The encoded protein is CASGDMGQLATSEAFF.

The sample holds a few counts of this clone. The chain has TRBV11-2 and TRBJ2-7; 10 nucleotides match TRBD1. Germline CDR1 is SGHAT and CDR2 is FQNNGV. V shed 2 bases, J shed 1 base, and the junction held 5 bases outside the gene matches. This CDR3 has 16 residues. In DNA, the CDR3 is TGTGCCAGCAGCTTATTGGTGGGACAGGGGTCCTACGAGCAGTACTTC. This codes for CASSLLVGQGSYEQYF.

V usage is TRBV11-2 and J usage is TRBJ2-1; 7 bases align to TRBD2. The junction had 15 bases not matched to a gene; V was cut back by 5 bases and J by 8 bases. The CDR3 length is 16 residues. Germline CDR1 is SGHAT and CDR2 is FQNNGV. The CDR3: CASSRGGPSPTDEQFF. The CDR3 coding sequence is TGTGCCAGCAGCCGCGGGGGTCCGTCACCCACAGATGAGCAGTTCTTC.

This clone was detected only once. In nucleotides, the CDR3 is TGTGCCTGGAGAAGTGGAGTAGGAGTGAACACTGAAGCTTTCTTT. It specifies CAWRSGVGVNTEAFF. This sequence joins TRBV30 and TRBJ1-1; D gene ambiguous. Germline V gives CDR1 GTSNPN, CDR2 SVGIG (reference sequence). CDR3 length: 15 amino acids. V gave up 3 bases and J gave up 0 bases, with 14 bases separating them.

V is TRBV27 and J is TRBJ1-4, with a possible D match to TRBD1 (5 bases). V was shortened by 6 bases and J by 6 bases, with 17 bases between the two germline ends. The CDR3 contains 15 residues. Germline V gives CDR1 MNHEY, CDR2 SMNVEV (reference sequence). The CDR3: CASRGGRRDDEKLFF. As DNA, the CDR3 is TGTGCCAGCAGGGGGGGACGGAGGGATGATGAAAAACTGTTTTTT.

The CDR3 nucleotides are TGTGCCAGCAGGATCTTACAGGGAGATGGCTACACCTTC. Protein sequence: CASRILQGDGYTF. V is TRBV6-6 and J is TRBJ1-2, with D perhaps matching TRBD1 (6 bases). The CDR3 runs to 13 residues. In germline, CDR1 is MNHNY, CDR2 SVGAGI (reference sequence). V lost 6 bases, J lost 6 bases, and 14 bases lay in between.

The V and J genes are TRBV5-1 and TRBJ1-5; D is unresolved. Trimming took off 1 base at V and 5 bases at J, with 10 bases between the two ends. The CDR3 spans 14 residues. The germline V gene encodes CDR1 SGHRS and CDR2 YFSETQ. The chain's CDR3 is CASSLFPGDQPQHF. In DNA form, the CDR3 reads TGCGCCAGCAGCTTGTTTCCAGGCGATCAGCCCCAGCATTTT. The variable domain in full, with the rest retrieved from reference TRBV5-1 and TRBJ1-5, is KAGVTQTPRYLIKTRGQQVTLSCSPISGHRSVSWYQQTPGQGLQFLFEYFSETQRNKGNFPGRFSGRQFSNSRSEMNVSTLELGDSALYLCASSLFPGDQPQHFGDGTRLSIL.

The J gene is TRBJ2-5, the V gene TRBV11-2; D not certain. Germline loops: CDR1 SGHAT, CDR2 FQNNGV. The CDR3 is 14 residues long. With 1 base removed from V and 4 bases from J, the gap between germline ends came to 10 bases. The CDR3 is CASSLGHSRETQYF. The CDR3 DNA reads TGTGCCAGCAGCTTAGGTCACAGCCGAGAGACCCAGTACTTC.

This clone was detected a few times. The rearrangement links TRBV5-1 to TRBJ2-7; 9 bases line up with TRBD1. Germline CDR1 and CDR2: SGHRS and YFSETQ. The CDR3 covers 16 residues. Unmatched junction bases numbered 8, after V lost 0 bases and J lost 4 bases. The CDR3 sequence is CASSLAGGQGIYEQYF. DNA for the CDR3: TGCGCCAGCAGCTTGGCCGGGGGACAGGGCATATACGAGCAGTACTTC.

The V call is TRBV11-3, the J call TRBJ1-4, with 9 positions matching TRBD1. After removal of 5 bases from V and 5 bases from J, the junction contained 6 bases not matched to a gene. The length of the CDR3 is 15 residues. Germline V lookup: CDR1 SGHNT, CDR2 YENEEA. Here the CDR3 reads CASSISGTGNEKLFF. The CDR3 DNA sequence: TGTGCCAGCAGCATATCCGGGACAGGGAATGAAAAACTGTTTTTT. Drawing the rest from reference TRBV11-3 and TRBJ1-4, the complete variable domain is EAGVVQSPRYKIIEKKQPVAFWCNPISGHNTLYWYLQNLGQGPELLIRYENEEAVDDSQLPKDRFSAERLKGVDSTLKIQPAELGDSAVYLCASSISGTGNEKLFFGSGTQLSVL.

This chain links TRBV27 with TRBJ2-7, with 8 bases lining up with TRBD2. This CDR3 has 12 residues. Trimming cost V 8 bases and J 4 bases; bases outside gene matches: 4. Germline V lookup: CDR1 MNHEY, CDR2 SMNVEV (reference sequence). As DNA, the CDR3 is TGTGCCAGCGGACTAGCAGATTACGAGCAGTACTTC. It yields the protein CASGLADYEQYF.

This clone has a handful of counts. The chain joins TRBV18 to TRBJ1-5; possibly TRBD1 for D (6 bases). The germline CDR1 and CDR2 sequences are KGHSH and LQKENI. Between the trimmed V and J ends, which lost 3 bases and 11 bases, there was a span of 17 bases. This CDR3 comprises 14 residues. CDR3 sequence (DNA): TGTGCCAGCTCACCGGGGGCAGAGATTGTGTCCCAGCATTTT. The encoded protein is CASSPGAEIVSQHF.

The CDR3 coding sequence is TGTGCCAGCAGTTCCCACCCAGGGACAGGGGGCCATGGCTACACCTTC. Translation gives CASSSHPGTGGHGYTF. This sequence joins TRBV28 and TRBJ1-2; the match to TRBD1 covers 12 bases. Germline CDR1 MDHEN, CDR2 SYDVKM. V was pared by 4 bases and J by 6 bases, with 9 bases of the junction left unmatched. The CDR3 spans 16 residues.

CDR3 protein: CASTSVADSSFYGYTF. The CDR3 region has the DNA TGTGCCAGCACCAGCGTAGCTGACAGCTCATTCTATGGCTACACCTTC. The J gene is TRBJ1-2, the V gene TRBV9; tentative D call: TRBD1 (5 bases). Germline CDR1 SGDLS, CDR2 YYNGEE. The CDR3 length is 16 residues. Trimming shortened V by 6 bases and J by 4 bases, and 22 bases separated the two germline ends.

J is TRBJ2-2 and V is TRBV5-1; 10 bases are shared with TRBD2. V trimming: 4 bases; J trimming: 1 base; junction bases outside the gene matches: 4. The CDR3 has 16 amino acids. Germline V gene sequence: CDR1 SGHRS, CDR2 YFSETQ. The CDR3 nucleotides read TGCGCCAGCAGCCACAGGACTAGCGGGAACACCGGGGAGCTGTTTTTT. Protein product: CASSHRTSGNTGELFF.

The rearrangement uses TRBV4-2 and TRBJ1-1; a possible D gene is TRBD1 (5 bases). Trimming removed 4 bases at V and 1 base at J, with 10 bases between. CDR1 and CDR2 (germline): LGHNA, YNFKEQ. The CDR3 contains 14 residues. DNA for the CDR3: TGTGCCAGCAGCCCGTTTACAGGGAACACTGAAGCTTTCTTT. This gives the protein CASSPFTGNTEAFF.

The chain has TRBV27 and TRBJ2-1; D may be TRBD2 (5 bases). The germline gives CDR1 MNHEY, CDR2 SMNVEV (reference sequence). With 5 bases removed from V and 5 bases from J, the gap between germline ends came to 19 bases. This CDR3 has 16 residues. CDR3 sequence: CASSSGTGPLNNEQFF. CDR3 nucleotide sequence: TGTGCCAGCAGTAGCGGAACGGGCCCGCTGAACAATGAGCAGTTCTTC.